The 3 T cell receptor beta chains below come from one sample, sequenced in a study of beta chain features in type 1 diabetes. Findings and caveats of the study: Type 1 diabetes patients had moderately but significantly shorter TCRB CDR3s in all four CD4+ subsets.

The investigators reverse transcribed all of the isolated RNA, so they sequenced expressed TCRB transcripts. TCRdb's copy holds only in-frame clones and misses some; the assay was immunoSEQ multiplex PCR. Among around 70,000 clones, about 48% were seen once, and the ten largest hold roughly 0.65%. For these receptors, no antigen is known. Source material: central memory CD4+ T cells from blood. The receptors come from a man aged 25-45 years with type 1 diabetes.

The gene calls are TRBV10-3 and TRBJ2-3, with a weak D call TRBD1 (6 bases). Germline loops: CDR1 ENHRY, CDR2 SYGVKD. The CDR3 extends over 13 amino acids. V shed 4 bases and J shed 6 bases, with 11 bases lying between them. The CDR3 protein is CAISGQGTDTQYF. CDR3 bases: TGTGCCATCAGTGGGCAGGGGACGGATACGCAGTATTTT.

This chain uses TRBV7-9 with TRBJ2-1, with 15 nucleotides matching TRBD2. The CDR3 runs 18 residues. Germline V gives CDR1 SEHNR, CDR2 FQNEAQ (reference sequence). V gave up 4 bases and J gave up 7 bases; unmatched junction bases: 11. The CDR3 loop is CASSSGLAGGPSGNEQFF. DNA of the CDR3: TGTGCCAGCAGCTCCGGACTAGCGGGAGGGCCATCGGGGAATGAGCAGTTCTTC.

The chain couples TRBV27 to TRBJ2-7; a possible D gene is TRBD2 (6 bases). This CDR3 is 16 amino acids long. CDR1 and CDR2 (germline): MNHEY, SMNVEV (reference sequence). V was clipped by 5 bases and J by 6 bases, with 23 bases between them. The CDR3 nucleotides are TGTGCCAGCAGTCTTCTTATGACGGGACTCCCTTCCGAGCAGTACTTC. It encodes CASSLLMTGLPSEQYF.